This TCR beta chain was sequenced in a study of T-cell reconstitution after alpha-beta-depleted transplantation in children. Points from the study as a whole: Surviving recipient T cells and intrathymic progenitors accounted for some patients' high TCRbeta diversity at day 60.

V lost 1 base, J lost 6 bases, and 12 bases lay in between. The CDR3 is 14 amino acids. Per germline, CDR1 LNHDA and CDR2 SQIVND (reference sequence). A few counts support this clonotype. Its antigen remains unknown. For TCRbeta, the library was prepared with unique molecular identifiers. TCRdb recomputed calls from the PCR reads with MiXCR, one row per CDR3 protein. The sample holds around 580,000 distinct CDR3 sequences, over 25% seen once. The sequenced sample was PBMCs, obtained before TCRalphabeta/CD19-depleted stem cell transplant. The TCR was taken from a boy younger than two with Wiskott-Aldrich syndrome, due to receive a stem cell transplant. J is TRBJ1-1 and V is TRBV19, with D possibly matching TRBD1 (6 bases). Here the CDR3 reads CASSIAAGVAEAFF. The CDR3 DNA is TGTGCCAGTAGTATAGCAGCAGGGGTGGCTGAAGCTTTCTTT.